This record covers a single TCR beta chain. Its specificity is not known. Profiling relied on immunoSEQ multiplex PCR, and the TCRdb table lists in-frame clones only, not all of them. The sample carries hundreds of thousands of clones, around 67% recorded once. This sample stems from a study of shared clonotypes between healthy human individuals. Findings and limits, study-wide: Non-shared clonotypes had lower generation probabilities than clonotypes shared by all four sorted-subset donors.

This CDR3 has 12 amino acids. Per germline, CDR1 MDHEN and CDR2 SYDVKM. V shed 8 bases, J shed 2 bases, and the junction held 1 base outside the gene matches. The sequencing input was memory CD4+ T cells sorted from blood. As for subset: CD45RA-negative fraction. This clonotype was obtained from a woman in her twenties or thirties in good health. The chain is built from TRBV28 and TRBJ2-3; 7 bases are shared with TRBD2. As DNA, the CDR3 is TGTGCCAGCGGGGGGGACACAGATACGCAGTATTTT. Its translation is CASGGDTDTQYF.